This paragraph covers one TCR beta chain sequence. Its antigen remains unidentified. The sample originates from a study of response to subunit inactivated influenza vaccine. Regarding the study as a whole: The study's authors posited that every seasonal influenza vaccination enlists few new T cells.

This CDR3 has 11 residues. V lost 7 bases, J lost 8 bases, and 11 bases lay in between. Germline CDR1 reads SQVTM; CDR2 reads ANQGSEA. TCRdb recomputed calls from the RT-PCR reads with MiXCR, one row per CDR3 protein. The sample has more than 700,000 distinct CDR3 sequences; 21% are singletons. The sequence was obtained from a man aged 50 or older who received an inactivated influenza vaccine. The rearrangement uses TRBV29-1 and TRBJ1-4; no clear D gene. Specimen: PBMCs from blood, collected more than 4 days after vaccination. The CDR3 region is CSGRMREKLFF. The CDR3 bases are TGCAGCGGAAGAATGAGGGAAAAACTGTTTTTT.